Listed here are 27 T cell receptor beta chains from one sample, sequenced in a study of cytomegalovirus exposure and HLA in healthy donors. The PCR employed 60 Vbeta primers together with 13 Jbeta primers. Method: immunoSEQ multiplex PCR; TCRdb's copy keeps in-frame clones and lacks some. The sample table includes about 42,000 clones. Source material: PBMCs. These receptor sequences come from a man aged 30-40 years in good health and CMV-seronegative.

The CDR3 loop reads CASSLTGTQNGYTF. DNA of the CDR3: TGCGCCAGCAGCTTGACCGGGACACAGAATGGCTACACCTTC. The V call is TRBV5-1, the J call TRBJ1-2; the D gene is possibly TRBD1 (6 bases). Per the germline V gene, CDR1 is SGHRS and CDR2 is YFSETQ. With 1 base removed from V and 6 bases from J, the gap between germline ends came to 13 bases. This CDR3 is 14 amino acids long.

The genes are TRBV5-6 and TRBJ2-1; 14 positions agree with TRBD2. V shed 3 bases, J shed 4 bases, and the junction held 3 bases outside the gene matches. Germline-derived CDR1 and CDR2 are SGHDT and YYEEEE. The CDR3 is made up of 16 amino acids. The CDR3 bases are TGTGCCAGCAGCTCACGACTAGCGGGAGGGTACAATGAGCAGTTCTTC. This gives the protein CASSSRLAGGYNEQFF.

The chain uses TRBV5-1 and TRBJ2-3, with D perhaps TRBD2 (5 bases). The CDR3 is 16 amino acids. Germline V gene lookup returns CDR1 SGHRS and CDR2 YFSETQ. Trimming took 0 bases from V and 5 from J, leaving 16 bases between them. The CDR3 DNA sequence: TGCGCCAGCAGCTTGGGCAGACGGGAATGGGGAGATACGCAGTATTTT. This codes for CASSLGRREWGDTQYF.

The chain joins TRBV29-1 to TRBJ2-1, with TRBD1 identical over 7 bases. This CDR3 region has 13 residues. Germline values: CDR1 SQVTM, CDR2 ANQGSEA. Trimming at V came to 4 bases and at J to 8 bases, leaving 8 bases not matched to a gene. The CDR3 DNA is TGCAGCGTTGCCCTAGCCCAGGGGGATGAGCAGTTCTTC. This codes for CSVALAQGDEQFF.

This CDR3 reads CASSQDTGNTIYF. DNA of the CDR3: TGTGCCAGCAGCCAAGATACTGGAAACACCATATATTTT. The chain is built from TRBV4-2 and TRBJ1-3; D not resolved. Germline CDR1 LGHNA, CDR2 YNFKEQ. This CDR3 has 13 amino acids. V was clipped by 0 bases and J by 2 bases, with 2 bases between them.

V is TRBV19 and J is TRBJ2-1; D gene uncertain. This CDR3 has 15 residues. Germline V gives CDR1 LNHDA, CDR2 SQIVND (reference sequence). V was clipped by 4 bases and J by 9 bases, with 19 bases between them. CDR3 amino acids: CASSTLPEEPGEQFF. In DNA form, the CDR3 reads TGTGCCAGTAGTACCCTCCCCGAGGAACCCGGTGAGCAGTTCTTC.

The rearrangement uses TRBV7-2 and TRBJ1-2; 7 nucleotides align to TRBD1. V lost 1 base and J lost 4; bases outside the gene matches: 3. Germline CDR1 reads SGHTA; CDR2 reads FQGNSA. The CDR3 extends over 14 amino acids. CDR3 bases: TGTGCCAGCAGCTTAGTACAGGGGATCTATGGCTACACCTTC. As protein: CASSLVQGIYGYTF. Filled out from reference TRBV7-2 and TRBJ1-2, the complete variable domain reads GAGVSQSPSNKVTEKGKDVELRCDPISGHTALYWYRQSLGQGLEFLIYFQGNSAPDKSGLPSDRFSAERTGGSVSTLTIQRTQQEDSAVYLCASSLVQGIYGYTFGSGTRLTVV.

The chain uses TRBV14 and TRBJ1-2; TRBD1 matches at 8 bases. V was pared by 4 bases and J by 7 bases, with 8 bases of the junction left unmatched. The CDR3 has 14 residues. Germline V CDR1 and CDR2: SGHDN, FVKESK. The CDR3 coding sequence is TGTGCCAGCAGCCGGACAGGGCAGCCGGGTGGCTACACCTTC. It encodes CASSRTGQPGGYTF.

V gene TRBV5-4 combines with J gene TRBJ1-6; D is perhaps TRBD1 (5 bases). The CDR3 consists of 17 residues. Trimming stripped 2 bases from V and 2 bases from J, with 14 bases between. CDR1 SGHNT and CDR2 YYREEE come from the germline V gene (reference sequence). CDR3 nucleotides: TGTGCCAGCAGCTTAGGCGGGGACGGACCCTATAATTCACCCCTCCACTTT. This translates into CASSLGGDGPYNSPLHF.

This sequence joins TRBV5-5 and TRBJ1-3, with D unclear. Trimming removed 0 bases from V and 0 bases from J, with 10 bases in between. From germline, CDR1 is SGHKS and CDR2 YYEKEE (reference sequence). This CDR3 is built from 16 residues. The CDR3 coding sequence is TGTGCCAGCAGCTTGGTCGGGATTGACTCTGGAAACACCATATATTTT. This gives the protein CASSLVGIDSGNTIYF.

The chain links TRBV27 to TRBJ2-2; the D gene is possibly TRBD2 (5 bases). The CDR3 totals 15 residues. From germline, CDR1 is MNHEY and CDR2 SMNVEV (reference sequence). V was clipped by 5 bases and J by 3 bases, with 13 bases between them. The CDR3 loop is CASSPTRGYTGELFF. Here the CDR3 DNA reads TGTGCCAGCAGTCCCACTCGCGGGTACACCGGGGAGCTGTTTTTT.

This sequence joins TRBV4-1 and TRBJ2-5; TRBD2 aligns across 7 bases. The CDR3 is 13 amino acids. Germline trimming cut 4 bases from V and 5 bases from J; bases unmatched to any gene: 4. Looked up from germline, CDR1 is MGHRA and CDR2 is YSYEKL. The CDR3 coding sequence is TGCGCCAGCAGCCTTGGACTAGTTGAGACCCAGTACTTC. Protein sequence: CASSLGLVETQYF.

V and J are TRBV4-1 and TRBJ1-1; D not resolved. This CDR3 comprises 13 residues. V lost 4 bases and J 0 bases, leaving 6 bases between the germline ends. Germline-derived CDR1 and CDR2 are MGHRA and YSYEKL. The CDR3 region is CASSLVLNTEAFF. CDR3 DNA sequence: TGCGCCAGCAGCCTCGTCCTGAACACTGAAGCTTTCTTT.

The chain uses TRBV11-3 and TRBJ2-7, with 12 bases matching TRBD2. V was clipped by 4 bases and J by 6 bases; unmatched bases: 10. The germline gives CDR1 SGHNT, CDR2 YENEEA. The CDR3 contains 16 residues. In DNA, the CDR3 is TGTGCCAGCAGCTCCCTTACGGGGGGACTAGCGGGCGAGCAGTACTTC. Translation gives CASSSLTGGLAGEQYF.

The chain combines TRBV7-3 with TRBJ2-1, with 12 bases aligning to TRBD2. The CDR3 spans 17 residues. Germline CDR1 reads SGHTA; CDR2 reads FQGTGA. J gave up 5 bases and V 2 bases, and 7 bases lay outside the gene matches. As DNA, the CDR3 is TGTGCCAGCAGCTTATACCCTAGCGGGAGGGCCCACAATGAGCAGTTCTTC. Amino acids: CASSLYPSGRAHNEQFF.

The gene calls are TRBV6-1 and TRBJ2-7, with D hard to call. Germline V gene data show CDR1 as MNHNS and CDR2 as SASEGT. The CDR3 has 12 amino acids. The V end was cut by 4 bases, the J end by 4 bases, with 8 bases between. The CDR3 bases are TGTGCCAGCAGTGCGGTGAGTTACGAGCAGTACTTC. It encodes CASSAVSYEQYF.

The gene calls are TRBV9 and TRBJ1-2, with TRBD1 matching over 8 bases. This CDR3 comprises 14 residues. Unmatched junction bases numbered 10, after V lost 4 bases and J lost 8 bases. Germline CDR1 and CDR2: SGDLS and YYNGEE. CDR3: CASSLRKDRDGYTF. The DNA of the CDR3 is TGTGCCAGCAGCTTAAGGAAGGACAGGGACGGCTACACCTTC.

The rearrangement links TRBV19 to TRBJ1-1, with TRBD1 matching 8 bases. With 5 bases clipped from V and 1 base from J, the junction kept 6 bases outside the gene matches. The CDR3 consists of 15 residues. Looked up from germline, CDR1 is LNHDA and CDR2 is SQIVND (reference sequence). Written as DNA, the CDR3 is TGTGCCAGTAGTGCGACAGGGGAGGGGAACACTGAAGCTTTCTTT. Protein product: CASSATGEGNTEAFF.

The chain links TRBV6-1 to TRBJ1-1, with D uncertain. V lost 3 bases and J lost 0, with 5 bases in between. The CDR3 covers 13 residues. CDR1 is MNHNS and CDR2 is SASEGT in the germline V gene. The CDR3 is CASSDNMNTEAFF. In DNA form, the CDR3 reads TGTGCCAGCAGTGACAACATGAACACTGAAGCTTTCTTT.

The CDR3 is CAWRVPGQGAYEQYF. The CDR3 DNA reads TGTGCCTGGAGGGTTCCGGGACAGGGGGCCTACGAGCAGTACTTC. The chain recombines TRBV30 with TRBJ2-7, with 11 bases identical to TRBD1. CDR3 size: 15 residues. Losses at the gene ends were 3 bases for V and 2 bases for J; bases not matched to a gene: 6. The V gene's germline CDR1 is GTSNPN and CDR2 SVGIG (reference sequence).

The V call is TRBV30, the J call TRBJ2-7, with TRBD1 matching over 10 bases. The CDR3 extends over 15 amino acids. Trimming cost V 2 bases and J 2 bases; bases outside gene matches: 6. Germline V gene sequence: CDR1 GTSNPN, CDR2 SVGIG (reference sequence). The CDR3 region is CAWSFGTGATYEQYF. CDR3 sequence (DNA): TGTGCCTGGAGTTTCGGGACAGGGGCGACCTACGAGCAGTACTTC.

The chain carries TRBV7-8 and TRBJ2-7; 8 bases match TRBD1. CDR1 is SGHVS and CDR2 is FQNEAQ in the germline V gene. The CDR3 consists of 16 residues. After removal of 0 bases from V and 6 bases from J, the junction contained 10 bases not matched to a gene. CDR3 bases: TGTGCCAGCAGCTTAGCGTCGACAGGGGAAACGGGCGAGCAGTACTTC. Translating gives CASSLASTGETGEQYF.

The chain couples TRBV29-1 to TRBJ1-1; D unclear. CDR3 length: 12 residues. Germline-derived CDR1 and CDR2 are SQVTM and ANQGSEA. Between the trimmed V and J ends, which lost 1 base and 6 bases, there was a span of 9 bases. CDR3 nucleotides: TGCAGCGTTGAAGCCCTTTCTGCTGAAGCTTTCTTT. It encodes CSVEALSAEAFF.

The V gene is TRBV30, the J gene TRBJ2-3, with TRBD2 matching over 7 bases. The CDR3 is 12 amino acids. In germline, CDR1 is GTSNPN, CDR2 SVGIG (reference sequence). V dropped 8 bases and J dropped 3; count of bases not matched to a gene: 5. DNA of the CDR3: TGTGCCGGGGGGGTAGGAACAGATACGCAGTATTTT. This encodes CAGGVGTDTQYF.

The chain joins TRBV6-5 to TRBJ2-7, with TRBD1 as a possible D gene (6 bases). The CDR3 totals 13 residues. V shed 5 bases and J shed 3 bases, with 11 bases lying between them. Germline CDR1 and CDR2: MNHEY and SVGAGI. For the CDR3, the DNA is TGTGCCAGCAGTCAGGGGCGGAACTACGAGCAGTACTTC. Translated, it gives CASSQGRNYEQYF.

The chain has TRBV7-2 and TRBJ2-7; 12 positions agree with TRBD2. With V trimmed by 0 bases and J by 2 bases, 8 bases remained unmatched. The CDR3 contains 18 residues. The germline V gene encodes CDR1 SGHTA and CDR2 FQGNSA. The CDR3 DNA is TGTGCCAGCAGCTTAGCGCATGGACTAGCGGGGACAGCCTACGAGCAGTACTTC. It is translated as CASSLAHGLAGTAYEQYF.

The chain links TRBV7-6 to TRBJ2-1; weak D call: TRBD2 (5 bases). The V and J ends lost 5 bases and 0 bases respectively, with 11 bases between them. The CDR3 contains 15 residues. Germline V gene lookup returns CDR1 SGHVS and CDR2 FNYEAQ. The CDR3 bases are TGTGCCAGCAGCGAGCGGAGCGGCTCCTACAATGAGCAGTTCTTC. Its translation is CASSERSGSYNEQFF. Together with reference TRBV7-6 and TRBJ2-1, the CDR3 gives the full variable domain: GAGVSQSPRYKVTKRGQDVALRCDPISGHVSLYWYRQALGQGPEFLTYFNYEAQQDKSGLPNDRFSAERPEGSISTLTIQRTEQRDSAMYRCASSERSGSYNEQFFGPGTRLTVL.